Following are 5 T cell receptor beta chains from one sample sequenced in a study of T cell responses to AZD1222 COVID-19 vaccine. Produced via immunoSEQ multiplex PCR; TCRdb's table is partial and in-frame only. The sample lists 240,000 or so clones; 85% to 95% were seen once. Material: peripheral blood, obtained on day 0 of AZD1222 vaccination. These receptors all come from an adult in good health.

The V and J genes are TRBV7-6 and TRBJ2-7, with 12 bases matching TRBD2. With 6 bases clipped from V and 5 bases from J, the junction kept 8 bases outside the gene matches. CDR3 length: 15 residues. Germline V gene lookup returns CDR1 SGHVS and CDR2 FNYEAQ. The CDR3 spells CASRSTSGSLHEQYF. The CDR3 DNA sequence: TGTGCCAGCAGATCGACTAGCGGGAGTCTCCACGAGCAGTACTTC. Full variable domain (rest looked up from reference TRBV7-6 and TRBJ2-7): GAGVSQSPRYKVTKRGQDVALRCDPISGHVSLYWYRQALGQGPEFLTYFNYEAQQDKSGLPNDRFSAERPEGSISTLTIQRTEQRDSAMYRCASRSTSGSLHEQYFGPGTRLTVT.

The CDR3 DNA reads TGTGCTAGTGGATCGGACACTGGAAACACCATATATTTT. Its translation is CASGSDTGNTIYF. The chain uses TRBV12-5 and TRBJ1-3, with D possibly matching TRBD1 (5 bases). Trimming shortened V by 6 bases and J by 2 bases, and 8 bases separated the two germline ends. The germline CDR1 and CDR2 sequences are LGHNT and FRNRAP. This CDR3 contains 13 residues.

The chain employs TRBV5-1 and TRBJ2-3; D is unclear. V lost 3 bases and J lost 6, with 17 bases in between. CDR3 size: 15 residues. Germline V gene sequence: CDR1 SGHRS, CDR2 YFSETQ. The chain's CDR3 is CASSSQRFIQDTQYF. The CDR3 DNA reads TGCGCCAGCAGCTCCCAGAGATTTATTCAGGATACGCAGTATTTT.

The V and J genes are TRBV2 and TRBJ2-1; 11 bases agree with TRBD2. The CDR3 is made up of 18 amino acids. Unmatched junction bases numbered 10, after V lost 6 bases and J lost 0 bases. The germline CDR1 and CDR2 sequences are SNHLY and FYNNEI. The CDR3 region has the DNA TGTGCCAGCAGCCTAATAGCGGGGGGGCCTAGCTCCTACAATGAGCAGTTCTTC. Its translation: CASSLIAGGPSSYNEQFF. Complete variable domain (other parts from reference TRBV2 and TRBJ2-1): EPEVTQTPSHQVTQMGQEVILRCVPISNHLYFYWYRQILGQKVEFLVSFYNNEISEKSEIFDDQFSVERPDGSNFTLKIRSTKLEDSAMYFCASSLIAGGPSSYNEQFFGPGTRLTVL.

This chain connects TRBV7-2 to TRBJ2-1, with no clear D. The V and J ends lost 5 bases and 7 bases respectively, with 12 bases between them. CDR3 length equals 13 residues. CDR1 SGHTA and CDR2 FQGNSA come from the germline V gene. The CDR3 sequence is CASSQPSENEQFF. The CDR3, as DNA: TGTGCCAGCAGCCAACCATCGGAGAATGAGCAGTTCTTC.